This T cell receptor (beta chain) was captured in a study of early T cells in non-severe SARS-CoV-2 infection. This clonotype was seen ten or more times. MiXCR, applied by TCRdb to the 5' RACE reads, yields one record per CDR3 protein. The table lists some 27,000 distinct CDR3 sequences, about 6% of them singletons. V dropped 4 bases and J dropped 0 bases, with 10 bases sitting between them. Germline loops: CDR1 LNHDA, CDR2 SQIVND (reference sequence). This CDR3 comprises 15 residues. Sequencing was carried out using whole blood. The TCR comes from an adult who was a healthcare worker with PCR-confirmed SARS-CoV-2 infection or an uninfected control (not recorded which). The rearrangement uses TRBV19 and TRBJ2-1; maybe TRBD2 (5 bases). CDR3 in amino acids: CASSNSEGSYNEQFF. As DNA, the CDR3 is TGTGCCAGTAGTAATAGCGAAGGCTCCTACAATGAGCAGTTCTTC.